The 5 T cell receptor beta chains below come from one sample, sequenced in a study of tumor and adjacent non-tumor tissue in lung cancer. The library came from three nested PCR rounds adapted from ARM-PCR protocols. MiXCR, applied by TCRdb to the multiplex PCR reads, yields one record per CDR3 protein. The repertoire has tens of thousands of distinct CDR3 sequences, about 63% of them found once; the top ten carry around a third. No cell sorting was done before RNA was extracted from the tissue. This non-tumor lung sample came from over 3 cm beyond the tumor edge. Sequenced material: distant non-tumor lung tissue. These receptors came from a man between 70 and 80 years old with non-small cell lung cancer.

Points on this clonotype: A much larger clone differs by one base, so this may be a read error. The chain joins TRBV10-3 to TRBJ2-2; 7 positions agree with TRBD1. Germline V gene data show CDR1 as ENHRY and CDR2 as SYGVKD. The V segment lost 8 bases and the J segment 3 bases; nucleotides outside the gene matches: 9. CDR3 length: 15 residues. CDR3 loop: CAIRGQDGDTGELFF. CDR3 DNA sequence: TGTGCCATCCGTGGACAGGATGGGGACACCGGGGAGCTGTTTTTT.

Remarks on this clonotype: One base away lies a much larger clone, so this may be a sequencing read error. This sequence joins TRBV2 and TRBJ2-1; possibly TRBD1 or TRBD2 for D (6 bases each). From germline, CDR1 is SNHLY and CDR2 FYNNEI. CDR3 size: 13 residues. The CDR3 region is CAGGTRLLGEQLF. The CDR3, as DNA: TGTGCCGGCGGGACACGCCTATTAGGGGAGCAGTTATTC.

Points on this clonotype: Given a much more abundant clone one base away, this may be a read error. The V gene is TRBV29-1, the J gene TRBJ1-2, with D possibly TRBD1 on 5 matching bases. The CDR3 is 12 residues long. Trimming took 8 bases from V and 7 from J, leaving 17 bases between them. CDR1 and CDR2 from the germline V gene are SQVTM and ANQGSEA. The CDR3 here is CSTGAGFSGYTF. The CDR3 DNA reads as TGCAGCACTGGGGCAGGGTTCTCTGGCTACACCTTC.

This clonotype was detected many times. The gene calls are TRBV12-3 or TRBV12-4 and TRBJ2-4, with D tentatively TRBD1 (5 bases). Trimming stripped 6 bases from V and 0 bases from J, with 12 bases between. The CDR3 is 15 amino acids. CDR3 DNA sequence: TGTGCCAGCAGGTCGACAGTAACAGCCAAAAACATTCAGTACTTC. This sequence encodes CASRSTVTAKNIQYF.

With respect to this clonotype: The conserved phenylalanine or tryptophan is not found at the CDR3 terminus, so this likely reflects a read error. Because the CDR3's place on the DNA is in doubt, the DNA is left out and the CDR3 is given as listed by TCRdb. V usage is TRBV11-3 and J usage is TRBJ2-1; the table's D call TRBD2 went unverified against the DNA. From its first to its last residue, the CDR3 has 15 amino acids. From germline, CDR1 is SGHNT and CDR2 YENEEA. Here the CDR3 reads CASSLLAGVNNEQFY.